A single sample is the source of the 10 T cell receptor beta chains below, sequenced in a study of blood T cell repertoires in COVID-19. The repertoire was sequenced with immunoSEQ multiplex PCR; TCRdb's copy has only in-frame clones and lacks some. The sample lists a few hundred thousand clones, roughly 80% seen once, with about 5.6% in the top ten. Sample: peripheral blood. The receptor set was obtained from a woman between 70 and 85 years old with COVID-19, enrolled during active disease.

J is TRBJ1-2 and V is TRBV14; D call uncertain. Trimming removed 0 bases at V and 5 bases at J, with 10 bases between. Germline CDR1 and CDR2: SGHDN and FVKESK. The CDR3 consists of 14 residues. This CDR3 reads CASSQDEGWYGYTF. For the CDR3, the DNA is TGTGCCAGCAGCCAAGACGAGGGTTGGTATGGCTACACCTTC.

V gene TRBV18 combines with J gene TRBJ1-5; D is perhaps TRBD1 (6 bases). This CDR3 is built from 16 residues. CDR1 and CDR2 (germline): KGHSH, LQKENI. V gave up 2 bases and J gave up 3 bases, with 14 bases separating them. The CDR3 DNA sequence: TGTGCCAGCTCACCAGCGACAGGCGGATTCAATCAGCCCCAGCATTTT. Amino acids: CASSPATGGFNQPQHF.

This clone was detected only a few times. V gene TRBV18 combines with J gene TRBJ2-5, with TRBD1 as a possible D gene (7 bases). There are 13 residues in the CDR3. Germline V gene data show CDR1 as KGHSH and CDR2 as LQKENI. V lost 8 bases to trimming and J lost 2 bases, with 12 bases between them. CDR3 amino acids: CASAGQPQETQYF. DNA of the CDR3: TGTGCCAGCGCGGGACAGCCTCAAGAGACCCAGTACTTC.

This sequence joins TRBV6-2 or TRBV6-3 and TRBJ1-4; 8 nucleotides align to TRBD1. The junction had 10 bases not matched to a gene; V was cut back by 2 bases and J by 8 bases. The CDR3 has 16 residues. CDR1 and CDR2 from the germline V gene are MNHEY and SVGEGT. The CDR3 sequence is CASSYQPTGAREKLFF. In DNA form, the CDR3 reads TGTGCCAGCAGTTACCAACCGACAGGGGCGCGGGAAAAACTGTTTTTT.

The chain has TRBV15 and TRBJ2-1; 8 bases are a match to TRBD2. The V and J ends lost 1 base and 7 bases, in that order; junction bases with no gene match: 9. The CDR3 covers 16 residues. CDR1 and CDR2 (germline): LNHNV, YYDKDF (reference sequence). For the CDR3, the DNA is TGTGCCACCAGCAGAGGGACTAGCTCTTATGGGAATGAGCAGTTCTTC. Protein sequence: CATSRGTSSYGNEQFF.

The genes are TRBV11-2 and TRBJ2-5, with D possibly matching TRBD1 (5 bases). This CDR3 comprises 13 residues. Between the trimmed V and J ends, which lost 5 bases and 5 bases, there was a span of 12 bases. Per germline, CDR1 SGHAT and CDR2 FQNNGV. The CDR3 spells CASSPGILETQYF. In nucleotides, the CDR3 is TGTGCCAGCAGCCCAGGGATCCTGGAGACCCAGTACTTC.

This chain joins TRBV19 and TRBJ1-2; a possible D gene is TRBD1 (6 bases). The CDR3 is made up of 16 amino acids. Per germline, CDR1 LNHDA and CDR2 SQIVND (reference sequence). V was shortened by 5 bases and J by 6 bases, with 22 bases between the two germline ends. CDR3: CASSPLQGQSFDGYTF. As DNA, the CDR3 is TGTGCCAGTAGTCCACTTCAAGGACAGTCCTTTGATGGCTACACCTTC.

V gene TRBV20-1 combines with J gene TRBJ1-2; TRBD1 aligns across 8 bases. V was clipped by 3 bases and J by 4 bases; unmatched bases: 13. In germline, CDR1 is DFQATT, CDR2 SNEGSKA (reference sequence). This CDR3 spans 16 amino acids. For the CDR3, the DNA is TGCAGTGCTAGTGAGGGTTCCAGGGGGCGCCCCTATGGCTACACCTTC. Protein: CSASEGSRGRPYGYTF.

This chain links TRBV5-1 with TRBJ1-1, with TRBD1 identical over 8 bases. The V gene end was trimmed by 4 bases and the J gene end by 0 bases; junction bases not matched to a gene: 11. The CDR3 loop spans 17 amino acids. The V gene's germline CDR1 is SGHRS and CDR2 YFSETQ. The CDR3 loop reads CASSETPGGILNTEAFF. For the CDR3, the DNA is TGCGCCAGCAGCGAAACTCCAGGGGGCATCCTGAACACTGAAGCTTTCTTT.

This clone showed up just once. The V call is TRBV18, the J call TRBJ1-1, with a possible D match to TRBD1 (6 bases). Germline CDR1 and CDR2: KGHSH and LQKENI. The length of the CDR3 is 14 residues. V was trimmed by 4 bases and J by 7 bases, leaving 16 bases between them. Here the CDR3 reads CASSLAQGTLEAFF. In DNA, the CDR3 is TGTGCCAGCTCACTTGCCCAGGGGACCCTTGAAGCTTTCTTT. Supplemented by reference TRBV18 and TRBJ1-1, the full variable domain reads NAGVMQNPRHLVRRRGQEARLRCSPMKGHSHVYWYRQLPEEGLKFMVYLQKENIIDESGMPKERFSAEFPKEGPSILRIQQVVRGDSAAYFCASSLAQGTLEAFFGQGTRLTVV.